These 11 T cell receptor beta chains were all obtained from the same sample, sequenced in a study of T cells after yellow fever vaccination. TCRdb reanalysed the 5' RACE reads using MiXCR and keeps one entry per CDR3 protein. The data show 500,000 to 650,000 distinct CDR3 sequences, more than 9% seen once. The sequencing used PBMCs, collected on the day of the yellow fever booster vaccination. The origin of the receptors is a young man who received the YFV17D yellow fever vaccine.

This clonotype was seen a few times. The chain is built from TRBV5-1 and TRBJ2-1; 8 bases fit TRBD2. Germline lookup yields CDR1 SGHRS and CDR2 YFSETQ. The junction had 9 bases not matched to a gene; V was cut back by 4 bases and J by 0 bases. The CDR3 sequence is 17 residues long. The CDR3 region is CASSPSTSVRSYNEQFF. The CDR3 nucleotides read TGCGCCAGCAGCCCTTCGACTAGCGTGCGCTCCTACAATGAGCAGTTCTTC. The variable domain in full, with the rest retrieved from reference TRBV5-1 and TRBJ2-1, is KAGVTQTPRYLIKTRGQQVTLSCSPISGHRSVSWYQQTPGQGLQFLFEYFSETQRNKGNFPGRFSGRQFSNSRSEMNVSTLELGDSALYLCASSPSTSVRSYNEQFFGPGTRLTVL.

Ten or more counts support this clonotype. V is TRBV29-1 and J is TRBJ2-5; 7 positions match TRBD1. The CDR3 loop spans 12 amino acids. The junction had 6 bases not matched to a gene; V was cut back by 7 bases and J by 4 bases. Germline-derived CDR1 and CDR2 are SQVTM and ANQGSEA. CDR3 bases: TGCAGCGGAAAGGGGGCGGGAGAGACCCAGTACTTC. This gives the protein CSGKGAGETQYF.

This clonotype came up many times. This chain joins TRBV18 and TRBJ2-5; possible D gene TRBD2, 6 bases. Germline V lookup: CDR1 KGHSH, CDR2 LQKENI. The ends were cut back, 2 bases at V and 4 bases at J, with 14 bases in the middle. The length of the CDR3 is 15 residues. The CDR3 coding sequence is TGTGCCAGCTCACCAGCATCCCTGCGGGGAGAGACCCAGTACTTC. It encodes CASSPASLRGETQYF.

As DNA, the CDR3 is TGTGCCAGCAGCCCATACGTAAGGGGGTCCTATGGCTACACCTTC. Residues: CASSPYVRGSYGYTF. The chain uses TRBV7-6 and TRBJ1-2, with D possibly being TRBD1 (6 bases). The V end lost 5 bases, the J end lost 4 bases, and 17 bases lay between the germline ends. The CDR3 is 15 amino acids. Germline-derived CDR1 and CDR2 are SGHVS and FNYEAQ.

The chain employs TRBV20-1 and TRBJ2-3, with a weak D call TRBD1 (6 bases). Trimming cost V 5 bases and J 0 bases, with 18 bases left between them. Per germline, CDR1 DFQATT and CDR2 SNEGSKA (reference sequence). The CDR3 is made up of 16 amino acids. DNA of the CDR3: TGCAGTGCTTCACTCCCAGGGGCGGTGAGCACAGATACGCAGTATTTT. As protein: CSASLPGAVSTDTQYF.

This clonotype was seen many times. The V and J genes are TRBV20-1 and TRBJ2-5; 9 nucleotides agree with TRBD2. CDR3 length: 14 residues. Germline V CDR1 and CDR2: DFQATT, SNEGSKA (reference sequence). V shed 3 bases, J shed 7 bases, and the junction held 9 bases outside the gene matches. CDR3 amino acids: CSASSGTSRTTQYF. The CDR3 coding sequence is TGCAGTGCTAGCTCCGGGACTAGCCGGACGACCCAGTACTTC.

There are a few counts of this clonotype. V usage is TRBV6-5 and J usage is TRBJ1-1; a weak D match, TRBD1 (5 bases). This CDR3 comprises 14 residues. With 2 bases removed from V and 4 bases from J, the gap between germline ends came to 11 bases. The germline gives CDR1 MNHEY, CDR2 SVGAGI. Here the CDR3 reads CASSYGGRSTEAFF. In DNA form, the CDR3 reads TGTGCCAGCAGTTACGGGGGGAGAAGCACTGAAGCTTTCTTT.

This clonotype was counted between two and nine times. The chain carries TRBV28 and TRBJ1-1; possible D gene TRBD1, 5 bases. The CDR3 spans 13 residues. Trimming shortened V by 3 bases and J by 6 bases, and 11 bases separated the two germline ends. The germline V gene has CDR1 MDHEN and CDR2 SYDVKM. The CDR3, as DNA: TGTGCCAGCAGTTTCTCATTGACAGCTGAAGCTTTCTTT. Encoded protein: CASSFSLTAEAFF.

This clonotype has just a few counts. The chain has TRBV7-9 and TRBJ2-3; D unclear. V lost 10 bases and J lost 1, with 12 bases in between. Germline loops: CDR1 SEHNR, CDR2 FQNEAQ (reference sequence). This CDR3 is built from 13 residues. The CDR3 nucleotides are TGTGCCATGTCTGCGGCGGGCACAGATACGCAGTATTTT. Protein sequence: CAMSAAGTDTQYF.

The J gene is TRBJ2-1, the V gene TRBV20-1; a possible D gene is TRBD1 (6 bases). The CDR3 sequence is 14 residues long. V lost 0 bases to trimming and J lost 4 bases, with 10 bases between them. Per germline, CDR1 DFQATT and CDR2 SNEGSKA (reference sequence). The CDR3 loop reads CSARDSQGYNEQFF. Here the CDR3 DNA reads TGCAGTGCTAGAGATTCCCAGGGGTACAATGAGCAGTTCTTC.

This clonotype was detected ten times or more. The chain is built from TRBV4-3 and TRBJ2-3, with 11 bases matching TRBD1. V shed 0 bases and J 2 bases; nucleotides not matched to a gene: 4. CDR3 length: 17 amino acids. Germline V gene data show CDR1 as LGHNA and CDR2 as YSLEER. The CDR3 loop is CASSQDWDRGTTDTQYF. In DNA form, the CDR3 reads TGCGCCAGCAGCCAAGATTGGGACAGGGGGACCACAGATACGCAGTATTTT.